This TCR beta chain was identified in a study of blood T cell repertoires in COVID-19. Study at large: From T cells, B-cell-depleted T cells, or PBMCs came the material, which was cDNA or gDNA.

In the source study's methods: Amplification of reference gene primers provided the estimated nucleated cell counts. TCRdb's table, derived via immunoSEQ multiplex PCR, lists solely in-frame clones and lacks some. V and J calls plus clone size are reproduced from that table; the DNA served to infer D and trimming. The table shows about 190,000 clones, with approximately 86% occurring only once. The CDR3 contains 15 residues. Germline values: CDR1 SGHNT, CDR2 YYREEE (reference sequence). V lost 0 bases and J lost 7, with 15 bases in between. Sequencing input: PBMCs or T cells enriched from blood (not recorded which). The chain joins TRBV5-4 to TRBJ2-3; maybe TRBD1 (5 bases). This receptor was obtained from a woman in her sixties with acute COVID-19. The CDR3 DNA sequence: TGTGCCAGCAGCTTGGGACAGTTGGACCGGTATACGCAGTATTTT. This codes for CASSLGQLDRYTQYF. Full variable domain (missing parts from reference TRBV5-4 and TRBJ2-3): ETGVTQSPTHLIKTRGQQVTLRCSSQSGHNTVSWYQQALGQGPQFIFQYYREEENGRGNFPPRFSGLQFPNYSSELNVNALELDDSALYLCASSLGQLDRYTQYFGPGTRLTVL.